Listed below are T cell receptor beta chains from one sample, sequenced in a study of shared clonotypes between healthy human individuals. The protocol was immunoSEQ multiplex PCR, while the TCRdb copy is restricted to in-frame clones and leaves out a portion. The table includes roughly 2 million clones, roughly 94% detected once. The sequenced material came from naive CD4+ T cells sorted from blood. The receptors stem from a man between 18 and 29 years old in good health. The CDR3 runs from the conserved cysteine through the conserved F or W. The D gene is left open where the match is weak. The size field is filled for only some rows; it gives once, few, many or a size class.

CDR3 protein: CASSLGGTDNYGYTF
CDR3 DNA: TGCGCCAGCAGCTTGGGAGGGACGGACAACTATGGCTACACCTTC
V gene: TRBV4-3
J gene: TRBJ1-2
D gene: -
CDR3 length: 15
clone size: -

CDR3 protein: CAIGRFSYEQYF
CDR3 DNA: TGTGCCATCGGGAGGTTTTCCTACGAGCAGTACTTC
V gene: TRBV10-3
J gene: TRBJ2-7
D gene: -
CDR3 length: 12
clone size: -

CDR3 protein: CASSYTGFTDTQYF
CDR3 DNA: TGTGCCAGCAGCTACACAGGGTTCACAGATACGCAGTATTTT
V gene: TRBV11-3
J gene: TRBJ2-3
D gene: -
CDR3 length: 14
clone size: -

CDR3 protein: CASSRLEANEQFF
CDR3 DNA: TGCGCCAGCAGCCGACTAGAGGCAAATGAGCAGTTCTTC
V gene: TRBV5-1
J gene: TRBJ2-1
D gene: -
CDR3 length: 13
clone size: once

CDR3 protein: CASSIGTSKLFF
CDR3 DNA: TGTGCCAGCAGCATCGGGACTTCCAAACTGTTTTTT
V gene: TRBV7-9
J gene: TRBJ1-4
D gene: -
CDR3 length: 12
clone size: -

CDR3 protein: CSVHYGNTIYF
CDR3 DNA: TGCAGCGTCCATTATGGAAACACCATATATTTT
V gene: TRBV29-1
J gene: TRBJ1-3
D gene: -
CDR3 length: 11
clone size: -

CDR3 protein: CASSSNSHRGEAFF
CDR3 DNA: TGTGCCAGCAGCTCCAATTCTCACAGGGGTGAAGCTTTCTTT
V gene: TRBV7-9
J gene: TRBJ1-1
D gene: TRBD1
CDR3 length: 14
clone size: -

CDR3 protein: CATSRDPAYEQYF
CDR3 DNA: TGTGCCACCAGCAGGGACCCCGCCTACGAGCAGTACTTC
V gene: TRBV15
J gene: TRBJ2-7
D gene: -
CDR3 length: 13
clone size: -

CDR3 protein: CASSLGQGAGYEQYF
CDR3 DNA: TGCGCCAGCAGCCTGGGACAGGGGGCAGGCTACGAGCAGTACTTC
V gene: TRBV5-1
J gene: TRBJ2-7
D gene: TRBD1
CDR3 length: 15
clone size: -

CDR3 protein: CASSPNSLAKNIQYF
CDR3 DNA: TGTGCCAGCAGTCCTAACAGTTTAGCCAAAAACATTCAGTACTTC
V gene: TRBV6-5
J gene: TRBJ2-4
D gene: -
CDR3 length: 15
clone size: -

CDR3 protein: CASSQVVNQPQHF
CDR3 DNA: TGCGCCAGCAGCCAAGTAGTGAATCAGCCCCAGCATTTT
V gene: TRBV4-1
J gene: TRBJ1-5
D gene: -
CDR3 length: 13
clone size: -

CDR3 protein: CASSSTVNYGYTF
CDR3 DNA: TGTGCCAGCAGTAGTACGGTTAACTATGGCTACACCTTC
V gene: TRBV6-1
J gene: TRBJ1-2
D gene: -
CDR3 length: 13
clone size: -

CDR3 protein: CASRGQAYEQYF
CDR3 DNA: TGCGCCAGCAGAGGACAGGCCTACGAGCAGTACTTC
V gene: TRBV5-1
J gene: TRBJ2-7
D gene: TRBD1
CDR3 length: 12
clone size: -

CDR3 protein: CASRTSGIYNEQFF
CDR3 DNA: TGTGCCAGTAGGACTAGCGGAATCTACAATGAGCAGTTCTTC
V gene: TRBV19
J gene: TRBJ2-1
D gene: TRBD2
CDR3 length: 14
clone size: -

CDR3 protein: CASSDPWGNYGYTF
CDR3 DNA: TGTGCCAGCAGTGATCCGTGGGGAAACTATGGCTACACCTTC
V gene: TRBV6-1
J gene: TRBJ1-2
D gene: -
CDR3 length: 14
clone size: -

CDR3 protein: CASSQGQGGTGANVLTF
CDR3 DNA: TGTGCCAGCAGTCAGGGACAGGGAGGGACTGGGGCCAACGTCCTGACTTTC
V gene: TRBV5-5
J gene: TRBJ2-6
D gene: TRBD1
CDR3 length: 17
clone size: once

CDR3 protein: CASSKGVRDEQYF
CDR3 DNA: TGTGCCAGCAGCAAAGGAGTTCGTGACGAGCAGTACTTC
V gene: TRBV21-1
J gene: TRBJ2-7
D gene: -
CDR3 length: 13
clone size: -

CDR3 protein: CASSYAGWVDGYTF
CDR3 DNA: TGTGCCAGCAGTTACGCAGGGTGGGTCGATGGCTACACCTTC
V gene: TRBV6-5
J gene: TRBJ1-2
D gene: -
CDR3 length: 14
clone size: -

CDR3 protein: CASSLGFKVEPYEQYF
CDR3 DNA: TGTGCCAGCAGCTTAGGGTTTAAGGTAGAGCCCTACGAGCAGTACTTC
V gene: TRBV7-8
J gene: TRBJ2-7
D gene: -
CDR3 length: 16
clone size: -

CDR3 protein: CASSLVALDTQYF
CDR3 DNA: TGTGCCAGCAGCTTAGTGGCTTTGGATACGCAGTATTTT
V gene: TRBV7-2
J gene: TRBJ2-3
D gene: -
CDR3 length: 13
clone size: -

CDR3 protein: CASSAGGGAYEQYF
CDR3 DNA: TGTGCCAGCAGTGCCGGTGGGGGCGCCTACGAGCAGTACTTC
V gene: TRBV6-1
J gene: TRBJ2-7
D gene: -
CDR3 length: 14
clone size: -

CDR3 protein: CASSEGLAGGFTDTQYF
CDR3 DNA: TGTGCCAGCAGTGAGGGACTAGCGGGAGGGTTCACAGATACGCAGTATTTT
V gene: TRBV2
J gene: TRBJ2-3
D gene: TRBD2
CDR3 length: 17
clone size: once

CDR3 protein: CASSDFAGWGEETQYF
CDR3 DNA: TGCGCCAGCAGTGATTTCGCAGGGTGGGGGGAAGAGACCCAGTACTTC
V gene: TRBV10-2
J gene: TRBJ2-5
D gene: -
CDR3 length: 16
clone size: -

CDR3 protein: CASSAGGSGNTIYF
CDR3 DNA: TGTGCCAGCAGTGCGGGGGGGTCGGGAAACACCATATATTTT
V gene: TRBV6-1
J gene: TRBJ1-3
D gene: -
CDR3 length: 14
clone size: -

CDR3 protein: CASSLSGLGTEAFF
CDR3 DNA: TGCGCCAGCAGCTTAAGTGGGTTGGGCACTGAAGCTTTCTTT
V gene: TRBV5-1
J gene: TRBJ1-1
D gene: -
CDR3 length: 14
clone size: -

CDR3 protein: CASGPSGLASTQYF
CDR3 DNA: TGTGCCAGCGGGCCCTCGGGACTAGCGTCGACCCAGTACTTC
V gene: TRBV2
J gene: TRBJ2-5
D gene: TRBD2
CDR3 length: 14
clone size: -

CDR3 protein: CASIGQYNSPLHF
CDR3 DNA: TGTGCCAGCATAGGACAGTATAATTCACCCCTCCACTTT
V gene: TRBV28
J gene: TRBJ1-6
D gene: -
CDR3 length: 13
clone size: -

CDR3 protein: CASSIEAGSYGYTF
CDR3 DNA: TGTGCCAGTAGTATAGAGGCAGGATCCTATGGCTACACCTTC
V gene: TRBV19
J gene: TRBJ1-2
D gene: -
CDR3 length: 14
clone size: -

CDR3 protein: CASSNGGLSYEQYF
CDR3 DNA: TGTGCCAGTAGTAACGGCGGACTATCCTACGAGCAGTACTTC
V gene: TRBV19
J gene: TRBJ2-7
D gene: -
CDR3 length: 14
clone size: -

CDR3 protein: CAISGPPNTEAFF
CDR3 DNA: TGTGCCATCAGCGGGCCTCCCAACACTGAAGCTTTCTTT
V gene: TRBV10-3
J gene: TRBJ1-1
D gene: -
CDR3 length: 13
clone size: -

CDR3 protein: CARSTGGFF
CDR3 DNA: TGTGCCAGATCCACAGGGGGATTTTTT
V gene: TRBV27
J gene: TRBJ1-4
D gene: TRBD1
CDR3 length: 9
clone size: -

CDR3 protein: CSVQRGKDRTYEQYF
CDR3 DNA: TGCAGCGTTCAGAGAGGGAAGGACCGGACCTACGAGCAGTACTTC
V gene: TRBV29-1
J gene: TRBJ2-7
D gene: -
CDR3 length: 15
clone size: -

CDR3 protein: CSGNEDEQFF
CDR3 DNA: TGCAGCGGTAACGAAGATGAGCAGTTCTTC
V gene: TRBV20-1
J gene: TRBJ2-1
D gene: -
CDR3 length: 10
clone size: -

CDR3 protein: CASSNQGQGYGYTF
CDR3 DNA: TGCGCCAGCAGCAACCAGGGACAGGGGTATGGCTACACCTTC
V gene: TRBV5-1
J gene: TRBJ1-2
D gene: TRBD1
CDR3 length: 14
clone size: -

CDR3 protein: CASSQGQGNEGYTF
CDR3 DNA: TGCGCCAGCAGCCAAGGACAGGGGAATGAGGGCTACACCTTC
V gene: TRBV4-3
J gene: TRBJ1-2
D gene: TRBD1
CDR3 length: 14
clone size: -

CDR3 protein: CASSEGGQGNSPLHF
CDR3 DNA: TGTGCCAGCAGTGAGGGGGGACAGGGGAATTCACCCCTCCACTTT
V gene: TRBV6-1
J gene: TRBJ1-6
D gene: TRBD1
CDR3 length: 15
clone size: -

CDR3 protein: CASSPDPRQGSGNTIYF
CDR3 DNA: TGTGCCAGCAGCCCAGATCCGAGACAGGGGTCCGGAAACACCATATATTTT
V gene: TRBV11-2
J gene: TRBJ1-3
D gene: TRBD1
CDR3 length: 17
clone size: -

CDR3 protein: CASSMSWGERAYEQYF
CDR3 DNA: TGCGCCAGCAGTATGAGTTGGGGAGAGCGAGCGTACGAGCAGTACTTC
V gene: TRBV5-1
J gene: TRBJ2-7
D gene: -
CDR3 length: 16
clone size: -

CDR3 protein: CASRPPPVGDQPQHF
CDR3 DNA: TGTGCCAGCAGACCCCCCCCGGTTGGTGATCAGCCCCAGCATTTT
V gene: TRBV28
J gene: TRBJ1-5
D gene: -
CDR3 length: 15
clone size: -

CDR3 protein: CASRDTGSHTEAFF
CDR3 DNA: TGTGCCAGCAGAGACACAGGGTCGCACACTGAAGCTTTCTTT
V gene: TRBV25-1
J gene: TRBJ1-1
D gene: -
CDR3 length: 14
clone size: -

CDR3 protein: CASSLGGDRGQRDIQYF
CDR3 DNA: TGTGCCAGCAGCTTGGGGGGGGACAGGGGCCAAAGGGACATTCAGTACTTC
V gene: TRBV5-4
J gene: TRBJ2-4
D gene: TRBD1
CDR3 length: 17
clone size: -

CDR3 protein: CASSLERGKNSPLHF
CDR3 DNA: TGTGCCAGCAGCTTAGAGAGGGGGAAGAATTCACCCCTCCACTTT
V gene: TRBV7-2
J gene: TRBJ1-6
D gene: -
CDR3 length: 15
clone size: -

CDR3 protein: CAHLGRTGSGTDTQYF
CDR3 DNA: TGTGCTCATCTCGGACGGACAGGGTCGGGCACAGATACGCAGTATTTT
V gene: TRBV10-3
J gene: TRBJ2-3
D gene: TRBD1
CDR3 length: 16
clone size: -

CDR3 protein: CASSPVERGGEAFF
CDR3 DNA: TGTGCCAGCTCACCCGTGGAGAGGGGAGGTGAAGCTTTCTTT
V gene: TRBV18
J gene: TRBJ1-1
D gene: -
CDR3 length: 14
clone size: -

CDR3 protein: CASTNLALDTQYF
CDR3 DNA: TGTGCCAGCACCAACCTCGCGCTGGATACGCAGTATTTT
V gene: TRBV7-9
J gene: TRBJ2-3
D gene: -
CDR3 length: 13
clone size: -